A single sample gave rise to the 27 T cell receptor beta chains below, sequenced in a study of blood T cell repertoires in COVID-19. Repertoires were generated with immunoSEQ multiplex PCR, while TCRdb's copy carries only in-frame clones and drops some. The table has approximately 330,000 clones, roughly 90% seen once; the top ten hold roughly a tenth. Material: peripheral blood. These receptors all come from a man aged 25-45 years with COVID-19, enrolled during active disease.

About this clone itself: The sample has other DNA sequences that encode this CDR3 too. The CDR3 is CASSVAGTGELFF. In DNA form, the CDR3 reads TGTGCCAGCAGCGTAGCAGGAACCGGGGAGCTGTTTTTT. The genes are TRBV9 and TRBJ2-2; D is unclear. Germline values: CDR1 SGDLS, CDR2 YYNGEE. The V and J ends lost 0 bases and 5 bases respectively, with 5 bases between them. CDR3 length equals 13 residues. Combining the CDR3 with reference TRBV9 and TRBJ2-2 gives the whole variable domain DSGVTQTPKHLITATGQRVTLRCSPRSGDLSVYWYQQSLDQGLQFLIQYYNGEERAKGNILERFSAQQFPDLHSELNLSSLELGDSALYFCASSVAGTGELFFGEGSRLTVL.

The chain combines TRBV7-2 with TRBJ2-2; TRBD1 matches 7 bases. The CDR3 totals 16 residues. V dropped 1 base and J dropped 6; count of bases not matched to a gene: 8. From germline, CDR1 is SGHTA and CDR2 FQGNSA. The CDR3 sequence: CASSLVGGASAGELFF. For the CDR3, the DNA is TGTGCCAGCAGCTTAGTAGGGGGCGCCTCGGCCGGGGAGCTGTTTTTT.

V and J are TRBV6-5 and TRBJ1-1; the D is unclear. The ends were cut back, 5 bases at V and 0 bases at J, with 10 bases in the middle. Germline-derived CDR1 and CDR2 are MNHEY and SVGAGI. This CDR3 has 14 residues. The CDR3 sequence: CASSPRSMNTEAFF. In DNA form, the CDR3 reads TGTGCCAGCAGTCCCAGAAGTATGAACACTGAAGCTTTCTTT.

The chain carries TRBV14 and TRBJ1-1; no reliable D call. Germline V gene data show CDR1 as SGHDN and CDR2 as FVKESK. Trimming cost V 2 bases and J 1 base, with 5 bases left between them. This CDR3 comprises 13 residues. The CDR3 protein is CASSQPGNTEAFF. For the CDR3, the DNA is TGTGCCAGCAGCCAACCAGGGAACACTGAAGCTTTCTTT.

The gene calls are TRBV19 and TRBJ2-1, with D perhaps TRBD1 (7 bases). The CDR3 has 15 residues. CDR1 and CDR2 (germline): LNHDA, SQIVND (reference sequence). V lost 6 bases, J lost 4 bases, and 16 bases lay in between. DNA of the CDR3: TGTGCCAGTAGGGTCTTGGCAGGGGGGTACAATGAGCAGTTCTTC. It yields the protein CASRVLAGGYNEQFF.

The chain recombines TRBV3-1 (or the pseudogene TRBV3-2) with TRBJ2-3; 9 bases align to TRBD1. J lost 6 bases, V lost 4 bases, and 8 bases had no gene match. Germline V gives CDR1 LGHDT, CDR2 YNNKEL (reference sequence). The CDR3 covers 15 residues. Here the CDR3 reads CASSRGQGVSDTQYF. The CDR3 DNA reads TGTGCCAGCAGCCGGGGACAGGGTGTTTCGGATACGCAGTATTTT.

The genes are TRBV3-1 (or the pseudogene TRBV3-2) and TRBJ2-5; TRBD1 aligns across 8 bases. V shed 4 bases and J 0 bases; nucleotides not matched to a gene: 7. The CDR3 has 16 amino acids. CDR1 is LGHDT and CDR2 is YNNKEL in the germline V gene (reference sequence). The CDR3 DNA is TGTGCCAGCAGCCTACAGGGGGGAACCTACCAAGAGACCCAGTACTTC. Its translation is CASSLQGGTYQETQYF.

V usage is TRBV19 and J usage is TRBJ2-1, with 12 positions matching TRBD2. CDR3 length: 15 amino acids. In germline, CDR1 is LNHDA, CDR2 SQIVND (reference sequence). V lost 7 bases and J lost 1; bases outside the gene matches: 2. CDR3 protein: CASKLAGGSYNEQFF. The CDR3 DNA reads as TGTGCCAGTAAACTAGCGGGGGGTTCCTACAATGAGCAGTTCTTC. Full variable domain (outside the CDR3, taken from reference TRBV19 and TRBJ2-1): DGGITQSPKYLFRKEGQNVTLSCEQNLNHDAMYWYRQDPGQGLRLIYYSQIVNDFQKGDIAEGYSVSREKKESFPLTVTSAQKNPTAFYLCASKLAGGSYNEQFFGPGTRLTVL.

In its sample, this clone was seen a few times. The chain is built from TRBV5-1 and TRBJ2-7, with a weak D call TRBD1 (6 bases). This CDR3 has 13 residues. Trimming cost V 2 bases and J 2 bases, with 8 bases left between them. The germline gives CDR1 SGHRS, CDR2 YFSETQ. As DNA, the CDR3 is TGCGCCAGCAGCTTATCAGGGGCCTACGAGCAGTACTTC. Residues: CASSLSGAYEQYF.

This clone was seen only once. V and J are TRBV28 and TRBJ2-5; 11 positions match TRBD2. The CDR3 totals 17 residues. From germline, CDR1 is MDHEN and CDR2 SYDVKM. V shed 8 bases and J 3 bases; nucleotides not matched to a gene: 14. The CDR3, as DNA: TGTGCCAGCGGCACTGGACGCAGACTAGCGGGAAAAGAGACCCAGTACTTC. It specifies CASGTGRRLAGKETQYF.

This clone was seen once. The J gene is TRBJ2-3, the V gene TRBV19, with D perhaps matching TRBD2 (6 bases). The germline V and J ends were trimmed by 1 base and 1 base, with 18 bases remaining between them. From germline, CDR1 is LNHDA and CDR2 SQIVND (reference sequence). The CDR3 has 18 amino acids. Here the CDR3 reads CASSIAAGSERGTDTQYF. The CDR3 region has the DNA TGTGCCAGTAGTATAGCCGCCGGTAGTGAGCGGGGCACAGATACGCAGTATTTT.

The J gene is TRBJ2-7, the V gene TRBV6-5; possible D gene TRBD1, 6 bases. Looked up from germline, CDR1 is MNHEY and CDR2 is SVGAGI. The ends were cut back, 4 bases at V and 7 bases at J, with 20 bases in the middle. The length of the CDR3 is 15 residues. The CDR3 reads CASSLDSHPEREQYF. In DNA form, the CDR3 reads TGTGCCAGCAGTTTGGACAGCCACCCCGAGAGGGAGCAGTACTTC.

The J gene is TRBJ2-7, the V gene TRBV5-6; no definite D call. CDR1 and CDR2 from the germline V gene are SGHDT and YYEEEE. This CDR3 spans 14 amino acids. V dropped 4 bases and J dropped 2 bases, with 13 bases sitting between them. The CDR3 nucleotides are TGTGCCAGCAGCCAGGAAAATCTTGCCTACGAGCAGTACTTC. It codes for CASSQENLAYEQYF.

The chain couples TRBV20-1 to TRBJ1-1; the D gene is possibly TRBD1 (5 bases). This CDR3 region has 17 residues. With 6 bases removed from V and 3 bases from J, the gap between germline ends came to 26 bases. Germline V gene sequence: CDR1 DFQATT, CDR2 SNEGSKA (reference sequence). Here the CDR3 DNA reads TGCAGTGCCAGTAGAGGGTTTTACAGGTGGAGGGACACTGAAGCTTTCTTT. This gives the protein CSASRGFYRWRDTEAFF.

V is TRBV5-8 and J is TRBJ1-1; unclear D gene. The ends were cut back, 3 bases at V and 10 bases at J, with 16 bases in the middle. The CDR3 is made up of 13 amino acids. In germline, CDR1 is SGHTS, CDR2 YDEGEE. CDR3 residues: CASSSYVSPRAFF. The CDR3 DNA reads TGTGCCAGCAGCTCGTACGTGAGTCCACGAGCTTTCTTT.

The rearrangement joins TRBV28 to TRBJ2-1, with 10 bases identical to TRBD2. Germline CDR1 MDHEN, CDR2 SYDVKM. This CDR3 has 17 residues. V dropped 4 bases and J dropped 4; count of bases not matched to a gene: 10. CDR3 DNA sequence: TGTGCCAGCAGTTCGCCCCTTGAACTAGCGGGGTACAATGAGCAGTTCTTC. Translating gives CASSSPLELAGYNEQFF.

This clone was detected only once. The chain combines TRBV5-8 with TRBJ2-1, with a weak D call TRBD1 (5 bases). CDR3 size: 13 residues. Germline CDR1 is SGHTS and CDR2 is YDEGEE. The V and J ends lost 10 bases and 5 bases respectively, with 16 bases between them. As DNA, the CDR3 is TGTGCCTGCTACCAAAGGGGCCACAATGAGCAGTTCTTC. Translated: CACYQRGHNEQFF.

In its sample, this clone was seen once. The chain uses TRBV18 and TRBJ1-5; no clear D gene. The V end was cut by 2 bases, the J end by 3 bases, with 11 bases between. In germline, CDR1 is KGHSH, CDR2 LQKENI. The CDR3 extends over 15 amino acids. CDR3 sequence reads: CASSPIAEVNQPQHF. DNA for the CDR3: TGTGCCAGCTCACCAATAGCGGAGGTCAATCAGCCCCAGCATTTT.

The V and J genes are TRBV7-9 and TRBJ2-7; D perhaps matches TRBD2 (5 bases). Looked up from germline, CDR1 is SEHNR and CDR2 is FQNEAQ (reference sequence). The CDR3 consists of 14 residues. V dropped 6 bases and J dropped 6 bases, with 18 bases sitting between them. The CDR3 nucleotides are TGTGCCAGCAGTAACCCCCGAGGCCGGGGCGAGCAGTACTTC. It encodes CASSNPRGRGEQYF.

About this clone: This same CDR3 is encoded by further DNA sequences in the sample. V is TRBV29-1 and J is TRBJ1-1; D gene uncertain. The V gene lost 3 bases and the J gene lost 1 base, with 3 bases spanning the gap. CDR1 and CDR2 from the germline V gene are SQVTM and ANQGSEA. The CDR3 has 11 residues. The CDR3 sequence: CSVDRNTEAFF. The DNA of the CDR3 is TGCAGCGTTGATCGGAACACTGAAGCTTTCTTT.

This chain uses TRBV10-3 with TRBJ1-1, with D hard to call. V was shortened by 6 bases and J by 3 bases, with 14 bases between the two germline ends. The CDR3 totals 14 residues. CDR1 is ENHRY, CDR2 SYGVKD, per germline. The CDR3 nucleotides are TGTGCCATCAGCGGACTGCCTCGGGACACTGAAGCTTTCTTT. This gives the protein CAISGLPRDTEAFF.

The CDR3 DNA sequence: TGTGCCAGCAGTTACGGCGGGAGTGTCGACGAGCAGTACTTC. Translation gives CASSYGGSVDEQYF. The chain joins TRBV6-5 to TRBJ2-7; 7 bases match TRBD2. The V gene's germline CDR1 is MNHEY and CDR2 SVGAGI. This CDR3 region has 14 residues. Germline trimming cut 2 bases from V and 5 bases from J; bases unmatched to any gene: 6.

The V call is TRBV2, the J call TRBJ2-7; 12 nucleotides agree with TRBD1. Germline CDR1 SNHLY, CDR2 FYNNEI. The CDR3 runs to 14 residues. The V gene end was trimmed by 9 bases and the J gene end by 4 bases; junction bases not matched to a gene: 7. CDR3 residues: CASNRDRGPYEQYF. CDR3 DNA: TGTGCCAGTAATAGGGACAGGGGGCCGTACGAGCAGTACTTC.

This clone was seen only a few times. This sequence joins TRBV6-2 or TRBV6-3 and TRBJ1-5; 9 nucleotides align to TRBD1. Germline CDR1 reads MNHEY; CDR2 reads SVGEGT. The CDR3 is 15 residues long. The junction had 3 bases not matched to a gene; V was cut back by 5 bases and J by 1 base. This chain's CDR3 is CASSRTGVSNQPQHF. For the CDR3, the DNA is TGTGCCAGCAGTCGGACAGGGGTGAGCAATCAGCCCCAGCATTTT.

The CDR3, as DNA: TGTGCCAGCAGTTACTACCCGGCCAGGGGATTAGAGGAGCAGTACTTC. It is translated as CASSYYPARGLEEQYF. The chain is built from TRBV6-2 or TRBV6-3 and TRBJ2-7; the D gene is possibly TRBD1 (6 bases). The CDR3 is made up of 16 amino acids. Germline CDR1 and CDR2: MNHEY and SVGEGT. The V gene lost 1 base and the J gene lost 7 bases, with 20 bases spanning the gap.

The CDR3 protein is CAISEAGTNTEAFF. The CDR3 DNA reads TGTGCCATCAGTGAAGCAGGGACTAACACTGAAGCTTTCTTT. V gene TRBV10-3 combines with J gene TRBJ1-1; the D gene is possibly TRBD1 (5 bases). Trimming shortened V by 3 bases and J by 2 bases, and 10 bases separated the two germline ends. Looked up from germline, CDR1 is ENHRY and CDR2 is SYGVKD. This CDR3 is 14 amino acids long.

The chain carries TRBV6-6 and TRBJ1-2, with D tentatively TRBD1 (6 bases). CDR3 length: 14 amino acids. V was trimmed by 2 bases and J by 7 bases, leaving 14 bases between them. Germline CDR1 and CDR2: MNHNY and SVGAGI (reference sequence). The DNA of the CDR3 is TGTGCCAGCAGTTACGCCGCACAGGGACCTGGCTACACCTTC. Its translation is CASSYAAQGPGYTF.